The entry that follows covers one T cell receptor beta chain sequence. Antigen: not known. CDR1 and CDR2 (germline): MNHEY, SVGAGI. V lost 7 bases, J lost 6 bases, and 18 bases lay in between. CDR3 length: 15 residues. These data originate in a study of cytomegalovirus exposure and HLA in healthy donors. General study findings and limits: Associated with HLA alleles at 0.05 false discovery rate in a later analysis were approximately 17,000 TCR beta sequences. TCR beta sequences reportedly predicted most subjects' HLA-A and HLA-B alleles accurately. Owing to their indistinguishability, certain V segments, notably TRBV6-2 and TRBV6-3, were excluded. There were under 200 TCR beta chains listed as cytomegalovirus-associated.

13 Jbeta primers and 60 Vbeta primers were used for the PCR. TCRdb's table, derived via immunoSEQ multiplex PCR, lists solely in-frame clones and lacks some. The sample contains 200,000 to 250,000 clones, about 78% of which appear only once. This chain uses TRBV6-5 with TRBJ2-2; tentatively, D is TRBD1 (5 bases). The sequenced sample consisted of PBMCs. The TCR comes from a woman aged 25 to 45 in good health and CMV-seronegative. For the CDR3, the DNA is TGTGCCAGCACTCCCCAGGACAAACGTTCCGGGGAGCTGTTTTTT. Translating it yields CASTPQDKRSGELFF.